This T cell receptor beta chain emerged from a study of T cell responses to AZD1222 COVID-19 vaccine. Findings and caveats of the study: Along spike, vaccine-associated CD4 TCRs were found throughout, with dominance at 160-218 and 743-854.

This CDR3 is 15 amino acids long. Germline V gene data show CDR1 as MDHEN and CDR2 as SYDVKM. V shed 3 bases and J 7 bases; nucleotides not matched to a gene: 4. The method was immunoSEQ multiplex PCR; TCRdb's version includes in-frame clones alone and lacks a portion of them. The sample lists 85,000 or so clones, just over 85% occurring once. As for this clone: Its matching antigen is unknown.

The clonotype was recovered from an adult who received the AZD1222 COVID-19 vaccine. This chain connects TRBV28 to TRBJ1-5, with 12 bases that match TRBD1. Sample: peripheral blood, taken 28 days after the second AZD1222 dose. The CDR3 DNA reads as TGTGCCAGCAGTTTGGGACAGGGGGCATGGCAGCCCCAGCATTTT. Protein: CASSLGQGAWQPQHF.